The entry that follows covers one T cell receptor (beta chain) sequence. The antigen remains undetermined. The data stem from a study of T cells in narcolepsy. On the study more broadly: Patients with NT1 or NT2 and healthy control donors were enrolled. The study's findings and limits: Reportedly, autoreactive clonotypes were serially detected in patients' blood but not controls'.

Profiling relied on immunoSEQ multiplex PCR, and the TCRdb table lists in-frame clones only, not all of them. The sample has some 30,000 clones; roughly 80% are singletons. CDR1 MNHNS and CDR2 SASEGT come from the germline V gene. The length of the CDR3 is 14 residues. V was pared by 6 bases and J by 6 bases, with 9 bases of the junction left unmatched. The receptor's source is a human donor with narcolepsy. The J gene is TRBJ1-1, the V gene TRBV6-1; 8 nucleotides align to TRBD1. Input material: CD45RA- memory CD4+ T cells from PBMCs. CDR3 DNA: TGTGCCAGCAGACCACAGGGGGTATTACCTGAAGCTTTCTTT. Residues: CASRPQGVLPEAFF.